A single sample gave rise to the 15 T cell receptor beta chains below, sequenced in a study of T cell repertoires in cytomegalovirus infection. No antigen is known for these receptors. TCRdb re-derived calls from the reads in MiXCR, one entry per CDR3 protein. The sample holds 90,000 to 130,000 distinct CDR3 sequences, about 9.4% seen once. Sequences were obtained from PBMCs, sequenced either directly or after in vitro stimulation (not recorded which). The receptor set was obtained from a human donor in good health (CMV status not recorded). Some clones in this sample may be carry-over from other donors' samples.

This sequence joins TRBV7-8 and TRBJ1-1, with unresolved D. Germline lookup yields CDR1 SGHVS and CDR2 FQNEAQ. V lost 1 base and J 4 bases, leaving 16 bases between the germline ends. This CDR3 is built from 16 residues. The CDR3 spells CASSLVWREGGTEAFF. The CDR3 DNA follows: TGTGCCAGCAGCTTAGTTTGGAGGGAGGGTGGCACTGAAGCTTTCTTT.

Many counts were recorded for this clonotype. The chain has TRBV7-2 and TRBJ2-2; TRBD1 matches 8 bases. Trimming at V came to 4 bases and at J to 7 bases, leaving 5 bases not matched to a gene. The CDR3 is made up of 14 amino acids. Germline CDR1 reads SGHTA; CDR2 reads FQGNSA. The CDR3 spells CASSSRTGFGELFF. CDR3 nucleotide sequence: TGTGCCAGCAGCTCCCGGACAGGGTTCGGGGAGCTGTTTTTT. The whole variable domain, remainder taken from reference TRBV7-2 and TRBJ2-2, is GAGVSQSPSNKVTEKGKDVELRCDPISGHTALYWYRQSLGQGLEFLIYFQGNSAPDKSGLPSDRFSAERTGGSVSTLTIQRTQQEDSAVYLCASSSRTGFGELFFGEGSRLTVL.

This clonotype was found a few times. A junction boundary mismatches the germline segment, possibly from a read error. The rearrangement uses TRBV6-1 and TRBJ2-7; possibly TRBD1 for D (5 bases). The CDR3 covers 15 residues. Looked up from germline, CDR1 is MNHNS and CDR2 is SASEGT. CDR3 coding DNA: TGTGCCAGCAGCGAAGGGGCCTTTAAGTCGTACGAGCAGTACTTC. Its translation is CASSEGAFKSYEQYF.

This clonotype was observed a handful of times. V gene TRBV2 combines with J gene TRBJ2-7, with TRBD2 matching over 7 bases. The V gene end was trimmed by 4 bases and the J gene end by 6 bases; junction bases not matched to a gene: 9. Per the germline V gene, CDR1 is SNHLY and CDR2 is FYNNEI. The CDR3 contains 14 residues. In nucleotides, the CDR3 is TGTGCCAGCAGTGTTTTCTCGCAGCGGGGCGAGCAGTACTTC. It specifies CASSVFSQRGEQYF.

This clonotype has only a few counts. This chain joins TRBV20-1 and TRBJ2-1; 7 bases fit TRBD2. Trimming at V came to 6 bases and at J to 5 bases, leaving 16 bases not matched to a gene. CDR1 DFQATT and CDR2 SNEGSKA come from the germline V gene (reference sequence). The CDR3 length is 16 residues. CDR3 bases: TGCAGTGCCTCACTGAAACCGGGACTACCTGACAATGAGCAGTTCTTC. Translation: CSASLKPGLPDNEQFF.

V and J are TRBV6-2 or TRBV6-3 and TRBJ2-1, with D unclear. The V gene lost 6 bases and the J gene lost 5 bases, with 14 bases spanning the gap. The CDR3 has 14 amino acids. CDR1 MNHEY and CDR2 SVGEGT come from the germline V gene. Written as DNA, the CDR3 is TGTGCCAGCAGCACTGAAAGGAGAAACAATGAGCAGTTCTTC. Its protein product is CASSTERRNNEQFF.

The sample holds many counts of this clonotype. The V call is TRBV10-3, the J call TRBJ2-1, with D maybe TRBD1 (5 bases). The germline gives CDR1 ENHRY, CDR2 SYGVKD. The CDR3 loop spans 15 amino acids. V lost 3 bases, J lost 0 bases, and 9 bases lay in between. DNA of the CDR3: TGTGCCATCAGTGAACGACAGAGCTCCTACAATGAGCAGTTCTTC. Encoded protein: CAISERQSSYNEQFF.

The V call is TRBV25-1, the J call TRBJ2-2; D gene ambiguous. Trimming left V 6 bases short and J 3 bases short, with 2 bases between. CDR1 MGHDK and CDR2 SYGVNS come from the germline V gene. The CDR3 is 11 residues long. The CDR3 sequence is CASRDTGELFF. As DNA, the CDR3 is TGTGCCAGCAGGGACACCGGGGAGCTGTTTTTT.

This clonotype has a count of ten or more. CDR3 amino acids: CASSPITGRISSYEQYF. Here the CDR3 DNA reads TGTGCCAGCAGCCCAATAACGGGGCGGATTAGCTCCTACGAGCAGTACTTC. The V call is TRBV7-2, the J call TRBJ2-7; D may match TRBD1 or TRBD2 (5 bases each). This CDR3 has 17 amino acids. V dropped 5 bases and J dropped 0 bases, with 20 bases sitting between them. CDR1 is SGHTA, CDR2 FQGNSA, per germline.

This clonotype was seen a handful of times. The gene calls are TRBV7-8 and TRBJ2-1; unclear D gene. The ends were cut back, 3 bases at V and 10 bases at J, with 7 bases in the middle. Germline values: CDR1 SGHVS, CDR2 FQNEAQ. This CDR3 region has 11 residues. The CDR3 nucleotides are TGTGCCAGCAGCTTGGCTAAGGAGCAGTTCTTC. Encoded protein: CASSLAKEQFF.

This clonotype has a count of ten or more. The chain uses TRBV12-3 or TRBV12-4 and TRBJ1-4; D is unresolved. The germline V and J ends were trimmed by 5 bases and 0 bases, with 7 bases remaining between them. The CDR3 extends over 14 amino acids. The CDR3 reads CASSPAATNEKLFF. DNA of the CDR3: TGTGCCAGCAGTCCCGCAGCAACTAATGAAAAACTGTTTTTT.

This clonotype was counted between two and nine times. The V gene is TRBV5-1, the J gene TRBJ2-7, with 8 bases identical to TRBD2. CDR3 length: 15 amino acids. Trimming removed 4 bases from V and 0 bases from J; junction bases left unmatched: 6. CDR1 is SGHRS, CDR2 YFSETQ, per germline. The CDR3 DNA follows: TGCGCCAGCAGCCGGGGGGGAGTGTCCTCCTACGAGCAGTACTTC. Protein: CASSRGGVSSYEQYF. The whole variable domain, filled in from reference TRBV5-1 and TRBJ2-7, reads KAGVTQTPRYLIKTRGQQVTLSCSPISGHRSVSWYQQTPGQGLQFLFEYFSETQRNKGNFPGRFSGRQFSNSRSEMNVSTLELGDSALYLCASSRGGVSSYEQYFGPGTRLTVT.

This clonotype showed up many times. This rearrangement joins TRBV11-3 to TRBJ2-2; D is ambiguous. Trimming removed 5 bases from V and 4 bases from J, with 11 bases in between. From germline, CDR1 is SGHNT and CDR2 YENEEA. The CDR3 contains 14 residues. The CDR3, as DNA: TGTGCCAGCAGCGGACGACTGGTCACCGGGGAGCTGTTTTTT. It encodes CASSGRLVTGELFF.

This clonotype has at least ten counts. V gene TRBV6-5 combines with J gene TRBJ1-6; no firm D call. V lost 6 bases and J 0 bases, leaving 6 bases between the germline ends. The CDR3 has 14 residues. Germline V lookup: CDR1 MNHEY, CDR2 SVGAGI. The CDR3 is CASSQSSYNSPLHF. The CDR3 DNA reads TGTGCCAGCAGCCAGAGCTCCTATAATTCACCCCTCCACTTT.

This clonotype was counted at least ten times. The rearrangement links TRBV7-9 to TRBJ2-1; 13 bases are a match to TRBD2. The CDR3 consists of 17 residues. CDR1 and CDR2 from the germline V gene are SEHNR and FQNEAQ (reference sequence). The V gene end was trimmed by 4 bases and the J gene end by 8 bases; junction bases not matched to a gene: 11. The CDR3 loop is CASSSNPGLAGKYEQFF. CDR3 bases: TGTGCCAGCAGCTCAAACCCGGGACTAGCGGGGAAGTATGAGCAGTTCTTC.